This T cell receptor beta chain was sequenced in a study of cytomegalovirus exposure and HLA in healthy donors. This clone occurred once. At one boundary the junction diverges from the germline segment, which might be a read error. The PCR had 60 Vbeta and 13 Jbeta primers. Some clones are missing from TCRdb's copy, which holds only in-frame ones; the method was immunoSEQ multiplex PCR. The top ten clones hold less than 15% of a sample with 100,000 to 130,000 clones, about 74% of them seen once. The length of the CDR3 is 16 residues. Germline CDR1 SGHTA, CDR2 FQGTGA. The origin of this receptor is a woman aged 40 to 55 in good health and CMV-seropositive. Sequenced material: PBMCs. This chain joins TRBV7-3 and TRBJ2-2; 8 bases are a match to TRBD2. Here the CDR3 reads CASSLTRTSNAGELFF. The DNA of the CDR3 is TGTGCCAGCAGCCTAACACGGACTAGCAACGCCGGGGAGCTGTTTTTT.